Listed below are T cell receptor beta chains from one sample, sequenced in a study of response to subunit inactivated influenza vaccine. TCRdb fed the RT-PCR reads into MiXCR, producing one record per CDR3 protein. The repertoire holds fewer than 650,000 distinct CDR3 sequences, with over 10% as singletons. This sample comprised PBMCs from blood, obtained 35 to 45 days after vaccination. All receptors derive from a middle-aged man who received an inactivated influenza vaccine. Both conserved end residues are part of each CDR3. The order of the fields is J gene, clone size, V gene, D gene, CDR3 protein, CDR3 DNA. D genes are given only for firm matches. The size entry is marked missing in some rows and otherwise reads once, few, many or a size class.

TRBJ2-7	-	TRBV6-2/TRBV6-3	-	CASSYGRRASPYEQYF	TGTGCCAGCAGTTACGGCCGACGCGCCTCGCCCTACGAGCAGTACTTC
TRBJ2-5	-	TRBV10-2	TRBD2	CASRLPSGGAETQYF	TGCGCCAGCAGACTCCCAAGCGGGGGGGCTGAGACCCAGTACTTC
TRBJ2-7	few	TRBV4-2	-	CASSQVPAQESSYEQYF	TGTGCCAGCAGCCAAGTACCTGCGCAAGAGAGCTCCTACGAGCAGTACTTC
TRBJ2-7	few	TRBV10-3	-	CAISDRDVPYEQYF	TGTGCCATCAGTGACCGGGACGTACCCTACGAGCAGTACTTC
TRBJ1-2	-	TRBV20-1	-	CSATTPASYGYTF	TGCAGTGCTACGACTCCGGCTTCTTATGGCTACACCTTC
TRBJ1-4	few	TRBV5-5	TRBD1	CASSKTGVTEKLFF	TGTGCCAGCAGCAAAACAGGGGTGACTGAAAAACTGTTTTTT
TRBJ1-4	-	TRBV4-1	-	CASSQEEGWGADEKLFF	TGCGCCAGCAGCCAAGAAGAGGGCTGGGGGGCCGATGAAAAACTGTTTTTT
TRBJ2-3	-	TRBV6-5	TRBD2	CASSYPLAGATDTQYF	TGTGCCAGCAGTTACCCACTAGCGGGGGCCACAGATACGCAGTATTTT
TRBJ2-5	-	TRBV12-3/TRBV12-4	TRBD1	CASSWLGQGQYF	TGTGCCAGCAGCTGGCTGGGACAGGGGCAGTACTTC
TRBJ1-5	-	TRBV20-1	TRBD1	CSASSWTGSNQPQHF	TGCAGTGCTAGTTCATGGACAGGGAGCAATCAGCCCCAGCATTTT
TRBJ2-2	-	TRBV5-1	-	CASSTGQPPGELFF	TGCGCCAGCAGCACAGGACAGCCACCGGGGGAGCTGTTTTTT
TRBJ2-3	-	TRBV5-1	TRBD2	CASSATGGGSDTQYF	TGCGCCAGCAGCGCGACGGGGGGGGGTTCGGATACGCAGTATTTT
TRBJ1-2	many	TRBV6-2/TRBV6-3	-	CASSPTPTNYGYTF	TGTGCCAGCAGTCCGACACCTACTAACTATGGCTACACCTTC
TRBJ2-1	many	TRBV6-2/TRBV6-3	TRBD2	CASSFSGRAEDEQFF	TGTGCCAGCAGTTTTAGCGGGAGGGCCGAGGATGAGCAGTTCTTC
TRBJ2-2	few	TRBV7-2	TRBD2	CASGSGTSGGGELFF	TGTGCCAGCGGATCCGGGACTAGCGGTGGGGGGGAGCTGTTTTTT
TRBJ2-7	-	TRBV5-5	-	CASSSPTVFYEQYF	TGTGCCAGCAGCTCACCGACAGTATTCTACGAGCAGTACTTC
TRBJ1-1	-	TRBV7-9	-	CASSYMAGLAEAFF	TGTGCCAGCAGCTATATGGCGGGGTTGGCTGAAGCTTTCTTT
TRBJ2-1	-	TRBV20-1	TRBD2	CSARGTSGTLGEQFF	TGCAGTGCTAGAGGGACTAGCGGGACCCTAGGTGAGCAGTTCTTC
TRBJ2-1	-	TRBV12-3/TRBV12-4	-	CASSVVEGYEQFF	TGTGCCAGCAGTGTAGTCGAGGGGTATGAGCAGTTCTTC
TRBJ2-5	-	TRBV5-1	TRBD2	CASRLTVAGGQETQYF	TGCGCCAGCAGATTAACCGTAGCGGGGGGTCAAGAGACCCAGTACTTC
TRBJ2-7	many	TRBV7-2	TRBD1	CASSSDWTGGTYEQYF	TGTGCCAGCAGCTCCGATTGGACAGGGGGGACCTACGAGCAGTACTTC
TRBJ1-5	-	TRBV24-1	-	CATSVGLSNQPQHF	TGTGCCACCAGTGTGGGACTGAGCAATCAGCCCCAGCATTTT
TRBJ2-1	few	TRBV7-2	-	CASSLVWGRGQFF	TGTGCCAGCAGCTTAGTTTGGGGGCGCGGGCAGTTCTTC
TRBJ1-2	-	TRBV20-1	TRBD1	CSPPGQGYGYTF	TGCAGTCCTCCCGGACAGGGCTATGGCTACACCTTC
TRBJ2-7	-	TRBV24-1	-	CATSDLDGYEQYF	TGTGCCACCAGTGACCTGGACGGGTACGAGCAGTACTTC
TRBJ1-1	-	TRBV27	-	CASNGQADTEAFF	TGTGCCAGCAATGGGCAGGCCGACACTGAAGCTTTCTTT
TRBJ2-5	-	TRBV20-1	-	CSAPDLGQETQYF	TGCAGTGCTCCCGATCTAGGACAAGAGACCCAGTACTTC
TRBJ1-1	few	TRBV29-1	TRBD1	CSVSGTESGNTEAFF	TGCAGCGTTTCCGGGACAGAAAGTGGGAACACTGAAGCTTTCTTT
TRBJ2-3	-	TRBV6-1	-	CASSENGSTDTQYF	TGTGCCAGCAGTGAAAATGGTTCTACAGATACGCAGTATTTT
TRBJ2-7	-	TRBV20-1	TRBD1	CSARAQDRAYEQYF	TGCAGTGCTAGGGCCCAGGACAGGGCCTACGAGCAGTACTTC
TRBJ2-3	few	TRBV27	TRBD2	CASSQLAGGLYTQYF	TGTGCCAGCAGCCAGCTAGCGGGGGGGCTATATACGCAGTATTTT
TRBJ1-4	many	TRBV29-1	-	CSVARDEKLFF	TGCAGCGTTGCGAGGGATGAAAAACTGTTTTTT
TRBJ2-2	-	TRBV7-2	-	CASSLAGGTANTGELFF	TGTGCCAGCAGCTTAGCCGGCGGGACTGCGAACACCGGGGAGCTGTTTTTT
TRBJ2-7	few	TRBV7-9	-	CASSLYNSPYEQYF	TGTGCCAGCAGCTTATATAACAGTCCCTACGAGCAGTACTTC
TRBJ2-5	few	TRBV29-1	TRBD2	CSVKGLAGVETQYF	TGCAGCGTGAAAGGACTAGCGGGAGTAGAGACCCAGTACTTC
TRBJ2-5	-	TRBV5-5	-	CASSLHYRVWETQYF	TGTGCCAGCAGCTTGCATTACAGGGTTTGGGAGACCCAGTACTTC
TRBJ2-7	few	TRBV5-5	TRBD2	CASSPGGTTYEQYF	TGTGCCAGCAGCCCCGGGGGGACGACCTACGAGCAGTACTTC
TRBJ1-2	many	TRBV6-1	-	CASSEAGGETYGYTF	TGTGCCAGCAGTGAAGCGGGGGGCGAGACCTATGGCTACACCTTC
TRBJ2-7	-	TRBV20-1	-	CSATGLSYEQYF	TGCAGTGCTACCGGACTTTCCTACGAGCAGTACTTC
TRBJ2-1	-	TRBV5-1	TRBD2	CASSYTAGGKQFF	TGCGCCAGCAGCTACACGGCGGGGGGGAAACAGTTCTTC
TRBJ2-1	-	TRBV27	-	CASTTIGTYSYNEQFF	TGTGCCAGCACCACGATCGGGACATACTCCTACAATGAGCAGTTCTTC
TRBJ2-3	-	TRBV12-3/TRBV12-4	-	CASSFRETRTQYF	TGTGCCAGCAGTTTTAGGGAAACTAGGACGCAGTATTTT